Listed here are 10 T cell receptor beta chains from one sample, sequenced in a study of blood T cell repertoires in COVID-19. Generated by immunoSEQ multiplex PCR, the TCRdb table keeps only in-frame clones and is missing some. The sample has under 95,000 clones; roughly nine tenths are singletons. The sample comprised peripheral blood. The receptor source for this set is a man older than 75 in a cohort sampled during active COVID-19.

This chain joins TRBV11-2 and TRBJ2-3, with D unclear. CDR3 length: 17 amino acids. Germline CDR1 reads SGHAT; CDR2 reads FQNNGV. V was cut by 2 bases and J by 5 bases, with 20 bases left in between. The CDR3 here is CASSLNPPTSVGDTQYF. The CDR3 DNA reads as TGTGCCAGCAGCTTAAATCCTCCAACGAGCGTCGGAGATACGCAGTATTTT.

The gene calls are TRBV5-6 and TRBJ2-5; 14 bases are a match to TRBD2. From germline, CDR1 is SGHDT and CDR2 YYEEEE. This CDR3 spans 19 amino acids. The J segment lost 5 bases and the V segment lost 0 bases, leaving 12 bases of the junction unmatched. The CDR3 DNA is TGTGCCAGCAGCTTGGTTGGACTAGCGGGGGGCCGACTATCTGAGACCCAGTACTTC. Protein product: CASSLVGLAGGRLSETQYF.

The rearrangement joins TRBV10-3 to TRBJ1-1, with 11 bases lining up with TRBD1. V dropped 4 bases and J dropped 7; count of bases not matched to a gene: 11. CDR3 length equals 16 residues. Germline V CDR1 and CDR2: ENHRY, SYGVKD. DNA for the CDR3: TGTGCCATCAGTGGCTTCTTGGACAGGGGGCGAGTTGAAGCTTTCTTT. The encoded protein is CAISGFLDRGRVEAFF.

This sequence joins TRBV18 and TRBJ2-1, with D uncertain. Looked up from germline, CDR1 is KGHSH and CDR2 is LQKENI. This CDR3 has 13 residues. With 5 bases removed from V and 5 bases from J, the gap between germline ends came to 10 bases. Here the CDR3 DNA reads TGTGCCAGCTCAGATAACCAGGACAATGAGCAGTTCTTC. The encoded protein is CASSDNQDNEQFF.

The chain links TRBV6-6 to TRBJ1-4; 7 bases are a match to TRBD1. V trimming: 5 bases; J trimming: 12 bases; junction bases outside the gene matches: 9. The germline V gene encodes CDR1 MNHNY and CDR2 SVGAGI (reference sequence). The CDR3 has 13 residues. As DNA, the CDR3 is TGTGCCAGCAGTCCACAAAGGACAGGTCAACTGTTTTTT. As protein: CASSPQRTGQLFF.

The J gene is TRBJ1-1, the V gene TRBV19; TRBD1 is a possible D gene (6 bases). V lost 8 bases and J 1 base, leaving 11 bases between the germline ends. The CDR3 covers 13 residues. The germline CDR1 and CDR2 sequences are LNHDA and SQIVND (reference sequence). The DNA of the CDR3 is TGTGCCAGTCTCGGGGGGCGGAACACTGAAGCTTTCTTT. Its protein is CASLGGRNTEAFF. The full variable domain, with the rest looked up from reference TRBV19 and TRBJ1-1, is DGGITQSPKYLFRKEGQNVTLSCEQNLNHDAMYWYRQDPGQGLRLIYYSQIVNDFQKGDIAEGYSVSREKKESFPLTVTSAQKNPTAFYLCASLGGRNTEAFFGQGTRLTVV.

CDR3 sequence: CASSFTGGLNEKLFF. The CDR3 bases are TGCGCCAGCAGCTTTACAGGGGGACTTAATGAAAAACTGTTTTTT. This chain links TRBV5-1 with TRBJ1-4, with 8 bases that match TRBD1. Per the germline V gene, CDR1 is SGHRS and CDR2 is YFSETQ. The CDR3 extends over 15 amino acids. Trimming at V came to 2 bases and at J to 4 bases, leaving 4 bases not matched to a gene.

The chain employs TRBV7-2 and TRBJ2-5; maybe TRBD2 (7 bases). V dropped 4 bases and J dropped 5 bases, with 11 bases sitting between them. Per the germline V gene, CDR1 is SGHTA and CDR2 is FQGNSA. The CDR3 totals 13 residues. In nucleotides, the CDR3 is TGTGCCAGCAGCTCCGGGGGGCTGGAGACCCAGTACTTC. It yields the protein CASSSGGLETQYF.

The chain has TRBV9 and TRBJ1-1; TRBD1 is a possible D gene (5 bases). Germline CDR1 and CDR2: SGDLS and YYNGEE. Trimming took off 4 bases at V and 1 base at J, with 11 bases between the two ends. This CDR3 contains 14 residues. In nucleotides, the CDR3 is TGTGCCAGCAGCTTTATCCAGGGGAACACTGAAGCTTTCTTT. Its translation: CASSFIQGNTEAFF. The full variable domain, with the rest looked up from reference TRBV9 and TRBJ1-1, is DSGVTQTPKHLITATGQRVTLRCSPRSGDLSVYWYQQSLDQGLQFLIQYYNGEERAKGNILERFSAQQFPDLHSELNLSSLELGDSALYFCASSFIQGNTEAFFGQGTRLTVV.

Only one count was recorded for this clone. DNA for the CDR3: TGTGCCACCAGCAGACCGAAGCCGGACACTGAAGCTTTCTTT. Amino acid sequence: CATSRPKPDTEAFF. The V and J genes are TRBV15 and TRBJ1-1; D unclear. Trimming cost V 2 bases and J 3 bases, with 10 bases left between them. The germline V gene encodes CDR1 LNHNV and CDR2 YYDKDF (reference sequence). This CDR3 has 14 residues.